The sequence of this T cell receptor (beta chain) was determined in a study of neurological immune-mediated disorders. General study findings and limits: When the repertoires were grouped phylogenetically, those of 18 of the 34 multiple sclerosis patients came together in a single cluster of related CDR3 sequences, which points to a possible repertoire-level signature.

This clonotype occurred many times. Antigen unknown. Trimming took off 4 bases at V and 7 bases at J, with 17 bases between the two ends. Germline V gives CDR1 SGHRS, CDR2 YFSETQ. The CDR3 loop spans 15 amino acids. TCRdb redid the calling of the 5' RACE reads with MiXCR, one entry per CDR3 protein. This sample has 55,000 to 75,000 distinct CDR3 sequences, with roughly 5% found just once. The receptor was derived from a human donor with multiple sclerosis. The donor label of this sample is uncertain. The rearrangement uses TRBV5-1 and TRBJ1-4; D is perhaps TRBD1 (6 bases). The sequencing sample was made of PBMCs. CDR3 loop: CASSRRGGTFEKLFF. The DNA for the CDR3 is TGCGCCAGCAGCCGAAGAGGGGGGACTTTTGAAAAACTGTTTTTT.